This record concerns one TCR beta chain sequence. A unique molecular identifier was carried by every single TCR cDNA molecule. TCRdb reprocessed the 5' RACE reads with MiXCR, giving one entry per CDR3 protein. The sample lists around 60,000 distinct CDR3 sequences, approximately 8% occurring once. The time point was: sample taken at primary tumor resection. TCRs were sequenced from unsorted whole RNA of tumor, nontumor lung or PBMC. The CDR3 runs to 13 residues. The ends were cut back, 3 bases at V and 6 bases at J, with 10 bases in the middle. Germline loops: CDR1 SGDLS, CDR2 YYNGEE. This entry belongs to a study of spatial heterogeneity in lung cancer.

The TCR originated in a female donor with early-stage non-small cell lung cancer. The sequences come from PBMCs, collected at surgery. The rearrangement links TRBV9 to TRBJ2-1; D possibly corresponds to TRBD2 (6 bases). The DNA for the CDR3 is TGTGCCAGCAGCGCGGGGGACTTCAATGAGCAGTTCTTC. Its protein is CASSAGDFNEQFF.